This T cell receptor (beta chain) was documented in a study of blood T cells in healthy people across ages. This clonotype was recorded a few times. This CDR3 contains 19 residues. J gave up 4 bases and V 6 bases, and 14 bases lay outside the gene matches. The germline V gene has CDR1 ENHRY and CDR2 SYGVKD. With a J-beta primer mix and a sample-barcoded 5' primer, a second PCR ran roughly 6 to 11 cycles. TCRdb reprocessed the 5' RACE reads via MiXCR and lists one record per CDR3 protein. This sample has roughly 700,000 distinct CDR3 sequences, with around 45% found just once. The chain carries TRBV10-3 and TRBJ2-3, with 15 bases lining up with TRBD2. Sequenced input: blood. The clonotype originates from a woman aged 55-70 years in good health. The CDR3 DNA reads TGTGCCATCAGCTCAACCGGGACTAGCGGGAGGCGTGGGGCAGATACGCAGTATTTT. Its translation is CAISSTGTSGRRGADTQYF.